This T cell receptor (beta chain) was captured by sequencing in a study of blood T cell repertoires in COVID-19. Whole-study context: Nucleic acid was either cDNA or gDNA, and it came from T cells, B-cell-depleted T cells, or PBMCs.

Generated by immunoSEQ multiplex PCR, the TCRdb table keeps only in-frame clones and is missing some. The table has roughly 250,000 clones, 65% to 85% seen once. This CDR3 spans 14 amino acids. Trimming shortened V by 5 bases and J by 6 bases, and 13 bases separated the two germline ends. CDR1 is KGHSH, CDR2 LQKENI, per germline. The TCR sequence derives from a man aged 35-49 years with active or convalescent COVID-19. The chain joins TRBV18 to TRBJ1-4; D is unclear. The sample consisted of peripheral blood. The CDR3 region has the DNA TGTGCCAGCTCAGAGACATTATTAGATGAAAAACTGTTTTTT. The encoded protein is CASSETLLDEKLFF.